This T cell receptor (beta chain) was sequenced for a study of CD8 T cells in ankylosing spondylitis. TCRdb recomputed calls from the 5' RACE reads with MiXCR, one row per CDR3 protein. This table has about 90,000 distinct CDR3 sequences, around 25% appearing once. This clonotype was detected only a few times. The antigen is unknown. Findings and caveats of the study: Enrichment of disease-linked clones was reportedly significant in matched ankylosing spondylitis synovial fluid. It appeared that ankylosing spondylitis blood was characterized by a TCR beta motif of several highly homologous variants. CD8+ by phenotype, disease-linked clones were relatively rare in peripheral blood.

The length of the CDR3 is 17 residues. Germline V gene data show CDR1 as LNHNV and CDR2 as YYDKDF (reference sequence). V lost 5 bases, J lost 0 bases, and 17 bases lay in between. The genes are TRBV15 and TRBJ2-1; no firm D call. Source material: blood, either unsorted or a sorted T cell fraction (not recorded which). This receptor was identified in a male donor with ankylosing spondylitis or in good health (not recorded which). CDR3 protein: CATSARTVINSYNEQFF. In DNA, the CDR3 is TGTGCCACCAGCGCCCGGACGGTTATTAACTCCTACAATGAGCAGTTCTTC.